The clone carrying this TCR beta chain was counted a few times. The data were obtained in a study of patients and donors after allogeneic stem cell transplantation. MiXCR was run by TCRdb on the RT-PCR reads, yielding one entry per CDR3 protein. The table records some 960,000 distinct CDR3 sequences, approximately 18% of them present only once. Trimming took 5 bases from V and 4 from J; bases not matched to a gene: 9. The CDR3 totals 15 residues. CDR1 SGHRS and CDR2 YFSETQ come from the germline V gene. Sequencing was carried out using blood, either unsorted or a sorted T cell fraction (not recorded which). The chain uses TRBV5-1 and TRBJ1-2; 9 bases fit TRBD1. This clonotype was sampled from a human donor who was either an allogeneic HSCT recipient or a stem cell or donor lymphocyte infusion donor (not recorded which). It is not recorded whose cells these are; they may come from a transplant donor. CDR3 region: CASSLQGAQGYGYTF. CDR3 bases: TGCGCCAGCAGTTTACAGGGGGCGCAGGGCTATGGCTACACCTTC.